Sequencing of this T cell receptor beta chain was carried out in a study of T cells in Graves' hyperthyroidism and ophthalmopathy. In its sample, this clonotype was seen many times. Its antigen is still unknown. A patient was excluded if there was uncontrolled infection, other autoimmune disease, pregnancy or lactation. RNA transcripts yielded amplified TCR beta CDR3 regions. First-round RT-PCR of the TCR CDR3 relied on the HTBI primer set. TCRdb re-called the multiplex PCR reads with MiXCR, one entry per CDR3 protein. Of 600,000 to 700,000 distinct CDR3 sequences in the sample, about 45% were seen once. V dropped 8 bases and J dropped 1 base, with 14 bases sitting between them. In germline, CDR1 is SQVTM, CDR2 ANQGSEA. This CDR3 has 13 amino acids. Study-wide results and limits: Ophthalmopathy was separated from stable hyperthyroidism by a 13 V-J model. Ophthalmopathy onset followed model prediction by a median around 6.6 months.

The sequenced material came from peripheral blood or thyroid tissue (not recorded which). This clonotype was obtained from an adult man with Graves' disease, either hyperthyroidism or ophthalmopathy (not recorded which). This rearrangement joins TRBV29-1 to TRBJ1-1; D is perhaps TRBD1 (5 bases). CDR3 in amino acids: CSTTKGRNTEAFF. The DNA of the CDR3 is TGCAGCACTACTAAGGGGAGGAACACTGAAGCTTTCTTT.